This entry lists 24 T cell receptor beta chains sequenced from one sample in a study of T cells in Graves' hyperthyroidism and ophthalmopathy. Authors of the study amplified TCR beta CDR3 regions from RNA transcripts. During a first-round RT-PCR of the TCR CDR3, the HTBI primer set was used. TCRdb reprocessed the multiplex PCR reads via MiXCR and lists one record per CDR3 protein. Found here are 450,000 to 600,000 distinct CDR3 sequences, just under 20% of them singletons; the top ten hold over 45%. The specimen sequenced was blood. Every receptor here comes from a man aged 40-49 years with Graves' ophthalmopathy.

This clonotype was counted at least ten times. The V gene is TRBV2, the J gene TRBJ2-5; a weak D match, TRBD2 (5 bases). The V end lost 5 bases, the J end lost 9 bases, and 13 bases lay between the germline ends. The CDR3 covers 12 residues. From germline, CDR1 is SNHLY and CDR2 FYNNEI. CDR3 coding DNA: TGTGCCAGCAGTCTCCCCAAGGAGGCCCAGTACTTC. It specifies CASSLPKEAQYF.

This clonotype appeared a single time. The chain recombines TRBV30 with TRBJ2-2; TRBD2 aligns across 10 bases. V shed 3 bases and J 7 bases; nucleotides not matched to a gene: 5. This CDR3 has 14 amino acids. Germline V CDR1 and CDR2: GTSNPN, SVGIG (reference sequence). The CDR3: CAWRLAGGNGELFF. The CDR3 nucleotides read TGTGCCTGGAGATTAGCGGGAGGAAACGGGGAGCTGTTTTTT.

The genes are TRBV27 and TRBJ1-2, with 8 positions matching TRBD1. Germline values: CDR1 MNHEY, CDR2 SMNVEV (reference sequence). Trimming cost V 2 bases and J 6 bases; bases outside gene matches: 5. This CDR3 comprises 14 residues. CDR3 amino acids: CASSLRGTGDGYTF. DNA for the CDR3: TGTGCCAGCAGTTTAAGGGGGACAGGCGATGGCTACACCTTC.

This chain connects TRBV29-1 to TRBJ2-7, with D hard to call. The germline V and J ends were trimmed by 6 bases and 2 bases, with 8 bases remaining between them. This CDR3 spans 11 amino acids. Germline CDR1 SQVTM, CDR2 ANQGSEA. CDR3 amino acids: CSVNTAYEQYF. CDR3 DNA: TGCAGCGTAAACACAGCCTACGAGCAGTACTTC.

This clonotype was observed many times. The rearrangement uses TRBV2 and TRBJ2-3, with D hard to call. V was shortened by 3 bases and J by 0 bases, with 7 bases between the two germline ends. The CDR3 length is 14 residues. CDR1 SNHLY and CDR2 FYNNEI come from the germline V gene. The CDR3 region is CASSDSLSTDTQYF. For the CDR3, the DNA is TGTGCCAGCAGTGACAGCTTAAGCACAGATACGCAGTATTTT.

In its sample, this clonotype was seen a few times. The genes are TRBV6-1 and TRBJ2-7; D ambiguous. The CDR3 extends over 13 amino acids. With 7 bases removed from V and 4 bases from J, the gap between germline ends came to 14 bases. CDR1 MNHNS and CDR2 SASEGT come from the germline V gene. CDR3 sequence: CASTHGRPYEQYF. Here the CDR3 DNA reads TGTGCCAGCACTCACGGGCGACCGTACGAGCAGTACTTC.

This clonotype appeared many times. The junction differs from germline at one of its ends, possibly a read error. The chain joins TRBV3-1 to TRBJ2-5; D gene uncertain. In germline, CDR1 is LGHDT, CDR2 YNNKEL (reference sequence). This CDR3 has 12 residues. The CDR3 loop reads CASSQDQGTQYF. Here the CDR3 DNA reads TGTGCCAGCAGCCAAGACCAAGGGACCCAGTACTTC.

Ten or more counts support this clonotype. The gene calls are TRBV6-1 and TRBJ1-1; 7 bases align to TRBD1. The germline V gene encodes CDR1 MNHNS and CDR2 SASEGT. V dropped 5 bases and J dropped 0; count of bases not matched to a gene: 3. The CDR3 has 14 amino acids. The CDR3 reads CASSQTGLNTEAFF. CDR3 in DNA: TGTGCCAGCAGTCAGACAGGGTTGAACACTGAAGCTTTCTTT.

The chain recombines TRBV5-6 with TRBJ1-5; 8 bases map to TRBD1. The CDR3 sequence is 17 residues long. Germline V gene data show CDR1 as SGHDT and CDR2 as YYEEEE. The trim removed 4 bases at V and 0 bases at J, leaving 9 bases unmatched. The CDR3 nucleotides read TGTGCCAGCAGCACCCTAACAGGGGGAGATAGCAATCAGCCCCAGCATTTT. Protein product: CASSTLTGGDSNQPQHF.

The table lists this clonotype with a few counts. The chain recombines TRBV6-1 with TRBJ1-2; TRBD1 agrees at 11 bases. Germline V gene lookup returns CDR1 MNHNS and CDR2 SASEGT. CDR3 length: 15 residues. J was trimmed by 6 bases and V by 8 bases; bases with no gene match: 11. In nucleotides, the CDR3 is TGTGCCAGCCTTTTAACCGGGACAGGGGGAGATGGCTACACCTTC. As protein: CASLLTGTGGDGYTF.

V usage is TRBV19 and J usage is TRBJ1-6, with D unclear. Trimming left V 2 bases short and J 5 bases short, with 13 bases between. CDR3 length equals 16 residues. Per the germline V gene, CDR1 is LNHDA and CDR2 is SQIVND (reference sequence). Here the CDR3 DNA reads TGTGCCAGTAGTATAAGGGCCTCAGGTGATAATTCACCCCTCCACTTT. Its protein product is CASSIRASGDNSPLHF.

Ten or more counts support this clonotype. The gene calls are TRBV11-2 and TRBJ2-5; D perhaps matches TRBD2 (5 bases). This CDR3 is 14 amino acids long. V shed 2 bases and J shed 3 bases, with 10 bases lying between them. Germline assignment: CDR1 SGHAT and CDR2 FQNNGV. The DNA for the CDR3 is TGTGCCAGCAGCTTATCTGCGGGCGAAGAGACCCAGTACTTC. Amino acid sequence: CASSLSAGEETQYF.

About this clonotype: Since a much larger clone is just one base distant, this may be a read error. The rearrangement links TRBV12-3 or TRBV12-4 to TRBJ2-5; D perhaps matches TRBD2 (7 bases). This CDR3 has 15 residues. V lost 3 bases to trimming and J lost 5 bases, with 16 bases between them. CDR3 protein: CASSFRGARAETQYF. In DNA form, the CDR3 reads TGTGCCAGCAGTTTTCGGGGGGCCAGGGCCGAGACCCAGTACTTC.

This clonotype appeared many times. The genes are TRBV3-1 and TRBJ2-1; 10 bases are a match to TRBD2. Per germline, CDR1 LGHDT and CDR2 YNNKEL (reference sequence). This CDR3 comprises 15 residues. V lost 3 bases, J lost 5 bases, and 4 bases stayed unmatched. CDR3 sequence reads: CASSQASGGHNEQFF. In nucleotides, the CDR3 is TGTGCCAGCAGCCAGGCTAGCGGGGGTCACAATGAGCAGTTCTTC.

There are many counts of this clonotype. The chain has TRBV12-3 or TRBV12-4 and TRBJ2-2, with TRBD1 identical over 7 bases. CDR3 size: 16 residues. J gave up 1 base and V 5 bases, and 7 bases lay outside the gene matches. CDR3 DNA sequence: TGTGCCAGCAGTCATCCGGGACAGAGGAACACCGGGGAGCTGTTTTTT. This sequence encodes CASSHPGQRNTGELFF.

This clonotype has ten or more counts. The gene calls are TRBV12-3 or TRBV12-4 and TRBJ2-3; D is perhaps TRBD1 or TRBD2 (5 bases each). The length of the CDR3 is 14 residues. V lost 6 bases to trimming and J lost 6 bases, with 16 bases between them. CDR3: CASSSFRGVDTQYF. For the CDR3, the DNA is TGTGCCAGCAGCTCTTTCCGGGGCGTGGATACGCAGTATTTT.

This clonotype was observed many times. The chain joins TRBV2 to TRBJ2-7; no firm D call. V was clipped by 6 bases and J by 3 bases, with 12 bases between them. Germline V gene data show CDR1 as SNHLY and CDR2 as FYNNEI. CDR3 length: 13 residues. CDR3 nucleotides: TGTGCCAGCAGGGGTGAGTCGATCTACGAGCAGTACTTC. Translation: CASRGESIYEQYF. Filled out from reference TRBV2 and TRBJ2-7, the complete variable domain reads EPEVTQTPSHQVTQMGQEVILRCVPISNHLYFYWYRQILGQKVEFLVSFYNNEISEKSEIFDDQFSVERPDGSNFTLKIRSTKLEDSAMYFCASRGESIYEQYFGPGTRLTVT.

The DNA of the CDR3 is TGTGCCAGCTCGGGGGCGGGGATGGACAATGAGCAGTTCTTC. The encoded protein is CASSGAGMDNEQFF. The chain couples TRBV18 to TRBJ2-1; either TRBD1 or TRBD2 may supply D (6 bases each). In germline, CDR1 is KGHSH, CDR2 LQKENI. The V end lost 6 bases, the J end lost 5 bases, and 14 bases lay between the germline ends. This CDR3 comprises 14 residues.

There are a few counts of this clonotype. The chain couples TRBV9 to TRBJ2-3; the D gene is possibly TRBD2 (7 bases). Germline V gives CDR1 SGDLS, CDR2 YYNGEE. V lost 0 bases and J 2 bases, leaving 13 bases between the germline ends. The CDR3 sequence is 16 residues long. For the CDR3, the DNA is TGTGCCAGCAGCGTAGTTTCGGGGGGCGTCACAGATACGCAGTATTTT. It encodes CASSVVSGGVTDTQYF.

The CDR3 nucleotides are TGTGCCAGCAGCCGCCTTTGGACGGGTGAGAGAGAGACCCAGTACTTC. Residues: CASSRLWTGERETQYF. The J gene is TRBJ2-5, the V gene TRBV14; D remains unclear. V was trimmed by 4 bases and J by 4 bases, leaving 19 bases between them. Looked up from germline, CDR1 is SGHDN and CDR2 is FVKESK. CDR3 length equals 16 residues. Full variable domain (outside the CDR3, taken from reference TRBV14 and TRBJ2-5): EAGVTQFPSHSVIEKGQTVTLRCDPISGHDNLYWYRRVMGKEIKFLLHFVKESKQDESGMPNNRFLAERTGGTYSTLKVQPAELEDSGVYFCASSRLWTGERETQYFGPGTRLLVL.

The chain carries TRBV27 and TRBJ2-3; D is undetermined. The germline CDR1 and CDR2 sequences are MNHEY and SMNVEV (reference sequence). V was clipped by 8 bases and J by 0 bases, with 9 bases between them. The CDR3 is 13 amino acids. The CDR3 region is CASAPASTDTQYF. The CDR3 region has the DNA TGTGCCAGCGCCCCGGCTAGCACAGATACGCAGTATTTT.

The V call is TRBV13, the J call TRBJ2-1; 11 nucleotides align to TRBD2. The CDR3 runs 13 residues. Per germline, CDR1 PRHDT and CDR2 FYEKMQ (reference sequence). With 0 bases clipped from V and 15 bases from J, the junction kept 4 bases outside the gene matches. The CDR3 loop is CASSLGLAGGLFF. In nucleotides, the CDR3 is TGTGCCAGCAGCTTAGGCTTAGCGGGGGGGCTGTTCTTC.

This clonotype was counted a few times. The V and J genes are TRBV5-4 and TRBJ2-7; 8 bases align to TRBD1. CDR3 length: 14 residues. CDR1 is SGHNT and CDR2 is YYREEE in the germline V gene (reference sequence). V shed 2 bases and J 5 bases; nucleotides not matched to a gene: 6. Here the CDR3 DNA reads TGTGCCAGCAGCTTCAACAGGGGGGCGAACGAGCAGTACTTC. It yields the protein CASSFNRGANEQYF.

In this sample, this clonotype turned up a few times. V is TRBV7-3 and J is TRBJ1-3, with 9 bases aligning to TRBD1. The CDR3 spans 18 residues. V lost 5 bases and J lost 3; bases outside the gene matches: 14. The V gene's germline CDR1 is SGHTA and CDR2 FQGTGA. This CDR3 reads CASSTTGTGIKSGNTIYF. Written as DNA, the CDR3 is TGTGCCAGCAGCACGACGGGGACAGGGATTAAAAGTGGAAACACCATATATTTT.